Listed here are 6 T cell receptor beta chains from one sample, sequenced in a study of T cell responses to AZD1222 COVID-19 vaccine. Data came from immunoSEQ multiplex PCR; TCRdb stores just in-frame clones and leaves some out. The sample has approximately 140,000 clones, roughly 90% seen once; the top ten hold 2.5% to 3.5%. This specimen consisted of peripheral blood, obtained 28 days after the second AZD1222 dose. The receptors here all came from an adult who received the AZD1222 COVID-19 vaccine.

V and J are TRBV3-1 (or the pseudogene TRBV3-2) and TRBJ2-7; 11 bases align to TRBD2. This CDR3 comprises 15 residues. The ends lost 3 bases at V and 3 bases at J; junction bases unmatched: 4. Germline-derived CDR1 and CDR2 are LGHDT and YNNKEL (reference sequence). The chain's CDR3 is CASSHSGTSGYEQYF. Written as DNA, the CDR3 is TGTGCCAGCAGCCACTCCGGGACTAGCGGCTACGAGCAGTACTTC.

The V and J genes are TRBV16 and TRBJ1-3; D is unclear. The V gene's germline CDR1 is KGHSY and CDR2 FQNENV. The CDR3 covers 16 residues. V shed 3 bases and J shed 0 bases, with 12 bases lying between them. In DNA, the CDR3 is TGTGCCAGCAGCCACACCGGACCCAACTCTGGAAACACCATATATTTT. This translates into CASSHTGPNSGNTIYF. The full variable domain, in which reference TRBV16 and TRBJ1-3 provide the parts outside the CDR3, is GEEVAQTPKHLVRGEGQKAKLYCAPIKGHSYVFWYQQVLKNEFKFLISFQNENVFDETGMPKERFSAKCLPNSPCSLEIQATKLEDSAVYFCASSHTGPNSGNTIYFGEGSWLTVV.

The CDR3 loop is CASNVQENTEAFF. The CDR3, as DNA: TGTGCCAGCAATGTACAGGAGAACACTGAAGCTTTCTTT. This chain uses TRBV6-5 with TRBJ1-1, with a tentative D call TRBD1 (5 bases). With 7 bases removed from V and 1 base from J, the gap between germline ends came to 10 bases. Germline CDR1 is MNHEY and CDR2 is SVGAGI. The CDR3 is 13 amino acids.

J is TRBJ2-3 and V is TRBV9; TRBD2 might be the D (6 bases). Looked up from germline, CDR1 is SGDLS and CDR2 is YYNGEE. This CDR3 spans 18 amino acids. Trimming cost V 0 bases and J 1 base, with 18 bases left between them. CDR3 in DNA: TGTGCCAGCAGCGTAGTGTCCGGACTACCCCAGGGCACAGATACGCAGTATTTT. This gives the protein CASSVVSGLPQGTDTQYF.

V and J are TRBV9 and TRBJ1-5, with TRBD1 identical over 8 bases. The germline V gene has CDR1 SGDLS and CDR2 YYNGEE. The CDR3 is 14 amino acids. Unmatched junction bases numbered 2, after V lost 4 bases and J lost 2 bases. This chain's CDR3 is CASSTGGGNQPQHF. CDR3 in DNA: TGTGCCAGCAGCACAGGGGGAGGCAATCAGCCCCAGCATTTT.

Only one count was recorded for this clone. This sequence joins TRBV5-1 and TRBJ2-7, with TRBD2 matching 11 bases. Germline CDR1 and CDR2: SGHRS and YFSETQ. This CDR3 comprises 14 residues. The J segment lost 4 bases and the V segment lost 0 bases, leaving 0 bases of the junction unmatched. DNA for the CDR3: TGCGCCAGCAGCTTGGCTAGCGGGAGGTACGAGCAGTACTTC. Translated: CASSLASGRYEQYF.